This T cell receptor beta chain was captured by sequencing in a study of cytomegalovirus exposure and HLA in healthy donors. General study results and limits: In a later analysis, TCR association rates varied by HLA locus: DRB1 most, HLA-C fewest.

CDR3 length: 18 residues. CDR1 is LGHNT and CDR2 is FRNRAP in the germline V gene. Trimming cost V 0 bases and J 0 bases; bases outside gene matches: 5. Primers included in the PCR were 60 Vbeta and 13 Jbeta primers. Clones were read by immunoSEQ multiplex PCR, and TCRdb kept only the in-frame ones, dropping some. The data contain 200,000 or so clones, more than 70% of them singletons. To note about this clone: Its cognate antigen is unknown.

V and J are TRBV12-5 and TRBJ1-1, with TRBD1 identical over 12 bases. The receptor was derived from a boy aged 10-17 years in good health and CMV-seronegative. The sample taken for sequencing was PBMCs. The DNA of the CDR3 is TGTGCTAGTGGTTTGGTAATGGGACAGGGGGCAGTGAACACTGAAGCTTTCTTT. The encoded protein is CASGLVMGQGAVNTEAFF.